This entry describes one T cell receptor beta chain. Its antigen is still unknown. This entry is derived from a study of T cell responses to AZD1222 COVID-19 vaccine. The study's findings and limits: White British donors predominated, females outnumbered males, and clonal diversity was possibly underestimated. Distributed over spike, vaccine-associated CD4 TCRs predominated at 160-218 and 743-854.

Germline V gene lookup returns CDR1 KGHSH and CDR2 LQKENI. This CDR3 has 13 amino acids. Trimming took off 6 bases at V and 8 bases at J, with 16 bases between the two ends. TCRdb's table, derived via immunoSEQ multiplex PCR, lists solely in-frame clones and lacks some. The table shows some 140,000 clones, with 85% to 95% occurring only once. This chain joins TRBV18 and TRBJ1-1, with a weak D call TRBD1 (6 bases). Sequenced material: peripheral blood, taken 28 days after the second AZD1222 dose. This receptor was identified in an adult who received the AZD1222 COVID-19 vaccine. CDR3 loop: CASSSSGEMEAFF. CDR3 nucleotides: TGTGCCAGCTCCTCGTCAGGGGAGATGGAAGCTTTCTTT.